This T cell receptor beta chain is from a study of cytomegalovirus exposure and HLA in healthy donors. Findings and limits, study-wide: Through in vitro validation, a few CMV-associated chains were shown to be specific for CMV antigens. Cytomegalovirus status was reportedly diagnosed by the classifier with high sensitivity and specificity. What was likely a sequencing artifact was a cluster of highly shared sequence variants.

There were likely unrecorded immune exposures, though donors were nominally healthy when sampled. Germline loops: CDR1 MNHEY, CDR2 SVGAGI. The CDR3 length is 14 residues. V was pared by 2 bases and J by 0 bases, with 8 bases between. The primer mix had 60 Vbeta and 13 Jbeta primers. The assay was immunoSEQ multiplex PCR, and TCRdb's table has in-frame clones only and misses some. The data contain 100,000 or so clones, approximately 70% of them singletons. Note on this clone: Its specificity is not known.

This rearrangement joins TRBV6-5 to TRBJ2-7; no clear D gene. Input material: PBMCs. The receptor was derived from a man younger than 45 in good health and CMV-seronegative. CDR3 DNA sequence: TGTGCCAGCAGTTACAGGTCAGGCTCCTACGAGCAGTACTTC. Its translation is CASSYRSGSYEQYF.